Listed below are T cell receptor beta chains from one sample, sequenced in a study of shared clonotypes between healthy human individuals. Profiling relied on immunoSEQ multiplex PCR, and the TCRdb table lists in-frame clones only, not all of them. The table has 1.5 million to 2.5 million clones, just under 95% seen once. Sequences were obtained from naive CD8+ T cells sorted from blood. These receptor sequences come from a man younger than 35 in good health. Both conserved end residues are trimmed from each CDR3. Part of the rows lack a size; the others show once, few, many or a class for expanded clones.

>TRBV6-4|TRBJ2-7|.
ASSEFRDSPHYEQY
>TRBV27|TRBJ2-7|.
ASSFIAGEYEQY
>TRBV6-1|TRBJ1-1|once
ASSEFRTGGPEAF
>TRBV18|TRBJ2-5|.
ASSPTGEGETQY
>TRBV18|TRBJ1-6|.
ASSGGHQSSYNSPLH
>TRBV2|TRBJ2-3|.
ASTGATLTEDTQY
>TRBV30|TRBJ1-2|.
AWSPPGGQSIGGYT
>TRBV27|TRBJ1-1|.
ASSFGSGTEAF
>TRBV27|TRBJ2-2|.
ASSLLARGELF
>TRBV5-1|TRBJ2-7|.
ASSLHLRAEQY
>TRBV27|TRBJ2-1|.
ASSLGVSYNEQF
>TRBV27|TRBJ2-7|.
ASSSWGEAYEQY
>TRBV5-6|TRBJ2-3|.
ASSSLAYSTDTQY
>TRBV27|TRBJ1-1|few
ASSLVGSNTEAF
>TRBV27|TRBJ1-1|.
ASSLNVGGALGTEAF
>TRBV2|TRBJ2-7|.
ASIPGTGFYEQY
>TRBV11-2|TRBJ2-5|.
ASRTGKDRETQY
>TRBV6-1|TRBJ1-1|.
ASRGRPVTEAF
>TRBV11-2|TRBJ1-6|.
ASNPQGTNSPLH
>TRBV7-9|TRBJ2-2|.
ASTDTGELF
>TRBV13|TRBJ2-3|.
ASSSGTDTDTQY
>TRBV7-9|TRBJ2-1|.
ASRHLLGEGHNEQF
>TRBV7-8|TRBJ2-3|.
ASSLVGLLSTDTQY
>TRBV5-6|TRBJ2-7|.
ASSLGRYEQY
>TRBV7-9|TRBJ1-4|.
ASSPSDRGINEKLF
>TRBV4-1|TRBJ2-2|.
ASSQEYARELF
>TRBV28|TRBJ2-5|.
ASSSFFQTFGETQY
>TRBV6-5|TRBJ2-7|.
ASTPPAGGPHEQY
>TRBV29-1|TRBJ2-3|.
SVDLQISTDTQY
>TRBV12-5|TRBJ1-3|.
ASGLDRDVVGNTIY
>TRBV28|TRBJ2-2|.
ASSLSLGPDTGELF
>TRBV29-1|TRBJ1-2|.
SVGGGVVYGYT
>TRBV7-3|TRBJ2-3|.
ASSLVGRGLTDTQY
>TRBV7-8|TRBJ2-7|.
ASSRTSRIYEQY
>TRBV6-1|TRBJ2-1|.
ASSRTANSYNEQF
>TRBV5-1|TRBJ2-3|.
ASSLGASGTFTDTQY
>TRBV13|TRBJ1-6|.
ASSLGGAPSYTPLH
>TRBV28|TRBJ2-3|.
ASKRGGATDTQY
>TRBV27|TRBJ2-7|once
ASSWTGTREQY
>TRBV27|TRBJ2-7|.
ASSPRGTVYEQY
>TRBV5-1|TRBJ1-2|.
ASSLPDKNPNYGYT
>TRBV6-5|TRBJ2-1|.
ASSYSKYNEQF
>TRBV6-4|TRBJ1-1|once
ASSELRTGQHGEAF
>TRBV27|TRBJ2-7|.
ASSPQTVSGSRHEQY
>TRBV9|TRBJ2-1|.
ASSVVGKTQTGDNEQF
>TRBV28|TRBJ2-7|.
ASSWTGRLYEQY
>TRBV7-2|TRBJ1-1|.
ASSAAVVWDTEAF
>TRBV5-5|TRBJ2-3|.
ASSLDSIRYYTQY
>TRBV10-1|TRBJ1-2|once
ASSGTDSWT
>TRBV5-1|TRBJ2-7|.
ASSTQGYEQY
>TRBV27|TRBJ2-5|.
ASSFGAWETQY
>TRBV25-1|TRBJ2-7|.
ASSDPGASYEQY
>TRBV4-1|TRBJ2-7|once
ASSQETGPYEQY
>TRBV5-4|TRBJ2-7|.
ASSLGDTDYEQY
>TRBV16|TRBJ2-7|.
ASNPGGYEQY
>TRBV27|TRBJ1-5|.
ASSGGTGTPQH
>TRBV9|TRBJ2-7|.
ASSVGVASYEQY